This T cell receptor beta chain derives from a study of graft-versus-host responses after intestinal transplantation. About the study: Multivisceral, liver-intestinal, or isolated intestinal transplants were performed in recipients. Study observations and caveats: HvG clone declines early post-transplant were associated with peak circulating GvH levels. GvH clonotypes were identified within recipient marrow, with a subset emerging first in ileum or blood. High graft-versus-host to host-versus-graft clonal ratios were found in allografts of patients who had graft-donor T cell macrochimerism.

With respect to this clone: The antigen is unknown.

The CDR3 is 16 residues long. V gave up 0 bases and J gave up 2 bases, with 13 bases separating them. Germline-derived CDR1 and CDR2 are SGHTS and YDEGEE. Profiled with immunoSEQ multiplex PCR; TCRdb holds only in-frame clones, not every one. The sample comprises around 40,000 clones, 90% to 95% of which are singletons, and 0.5% to 0.6% rests with the top ten. Sequencing used unstimulated CD8+ T cells sorted from spleen or lymph node cells, obtained before transplant. The receptor comes from a human donor who was the organ donor for an intestinal transplant. V and J are TRBV5-8 and TRBJ2-3; D is unresolved. CDR3 bases: TGTGCCAGCAGCTTGGCAAGTGGGGAACCCACAGATACGCAGTATTTT. It specifies CASSLASGEPTDTQYF.